The 21 T cell receptor beta chains below were found in one sample sequenced in a study of shared clonotypes between healthy human individuals. Sequencing was performed with immunoSEQ multiplex PCR; in TCRdb, only in-frame clones are kept and a portion is missing. Of about 2.4 million clones in the sample, roughly 93% were seen once. Specimen: naive CD4+ T cells from PBMCs. Subset specified: CD45RA+ positively selected. These TCRs come from a man between 18 and 35 years old in good health. Some clones in this sample may be carry-over from other donors' samples.

The chain recombines TRBV6-8 with TRBJ2-2; possibly TRBD1 or TRBD2 for D (5 bases each). The V end lost 2 bases, the J end lost 0 bases, and 16 bases lay between the germline ends. CDR3 length equals 18 residues. Per the germline V gene, CDR1 is MNHGY and CDR2 is SAAAGT. The CDR3 region has the DNA TGTGCCAGCAGTTACACAAACCGGGACCTCCCGAACACCGGGGAGCTGTTTTTT. Encoded protein: CASSYTNRDLPNTGELFF.

The count of this clone is one. The rearrangement uses TRBV6-5 and TRBJ2-2; D not resolved. Germline loops: CDR1 MNHEY, CDR2 SVGAGI. V dropped 6 bases and J dropped 3 bases, with 14 bases sitting between them. The CDR3 loop spans 15 amino acids. The chain's CDR3 is CASSRPPRYTGELFF. In DNA form, the CDR3 reads TGTGCCAGCAGCCGACCTCCTAGGTACACCGGGGAGCTGTTTTTT.

The chain has TRBV6-5 and TRBJ2-2; no firm D call. This CDR3 spans 13 amino acids. V was shortened by 2 bases and J by 12 bases, with 13 bases between the two germline ends. Germline lookup yields CDR1 MNHEY and CDR2 SVGAGI. CDR3: CASSYHLGPQLFF. For the CDR3, the DNA is TGTGCCAGCAGTTACCATTTAGGCCCACAGCTGTTTTTT.

This sequence joins TRBV18 and TRBJ2-7; 7 nucleotides agree with TRBD1. Per the germline V gene, CDR1 is KGHSH and CDR2 is LQKENI. V was clipped by 6 bases and J by 3 bases; unmatched bases: 8. The CDR3 runs 14 residues. CDR3 DNA: TGTGCCAGCTCCTCGGGGACAGCGAACTACGAGCAGTACTTC. It is translated as CASSSGTANYEQYF.

The chain uses TRBV18 and TRBJ2-1; the match to TRBD1 covers 12 bases. V shed 2 bases, J shed 8 bases, and the junction held 4 bases outside the gene matches. The CDR3 spans 15 residues. Germline CDR1 and CDR2: KGHSH and LQKENI. CDR3 nucleotides: TGTGCCAGCTCACCAGGGACAGGGGGCGAAGATGAGCAGTTCTTC. Amino acids: CASSPGTGGEDEQFF.

The rearrangement uses TRBV29-1 and TRBJ1-2; no firm D call. Between the trimmed V and J ends, which lost 3 bases and 4 bases, there was a span of 33 bases. Germline V gene lookup returns CDR1 SQVTM and CDR2 ANQGSEA. The CDR3 length is 20 residues. This chain's CDR3 is CSVDKLEGERANRQFYGYTF. In DNA, the CDR3 is TGCAGCGTTGATAAACTCGAGGGAGAGAGAGCCAACCGACAATTCTATGGCTACACCTTC.

Details on this clone: Other DNA variants within this sample encode the same CDR3. The chain combines TRBV15 with TRBJ2-3, with D possibly TRBD2 on 5 matching bases. This CDR3 region has 12 residues. The V and J ends lost 5 bases and 4 bases respectively, with 7 bases between them. Germline V gene data show CDR1 as LNHNV and CDR2 as YYDKDF (reference sequence). CDR3 coding DNA: TGTGCCACCAGCCGGGATGCAGATACGCAGTATTTT. Protein sequence: CATSRDADTQYF.

Notes on this clone: Other DNA variants within this sample encode the same CDR3. This chain connects TRBV5-1 to TRBJ2-1, with D maybe TRBD1 (5 bases). This CDR3 contains 15 residues. Germline assignment: CDR1 SGHRS and CDR2 YFSETQ. Trimming removed 0 bases from V and 0 bases from J, with 7 bases in between. CDR3 nucleotide sequence: TGCGCCAGCAGCTTGGATCAGGGCTCCTACAATGAGCAGTTCTTC. This codes for CASSLDQGSYNEQFF.

This clone showed up just once. The gene calls are TRBV9 and TRBJ2-2, with D unclear. CDR3 size: 14 residues. Germline CDR1 SGDLS, CDR2 YYNGEE. Trimming removed 0 bases at V and 6 bases at J, with 9 bases between. This CDR3 reads CASSVVGISGELFF. CDR3 DNA: TGTGCCAGCAGCGTAGTAGGGATCTCCGGGGAGCTGTTTTTT.

Details on this clone: Other DNA sequences of this sample code for an identical CDR3. The V gene is TRBV4-2, the J gene TRBJ2-2; D is undetermined. Per the germline V gene, CDR1 is LGHNA and CDR2 is YNFKEQ. V dropped 1 base and J dropped 6 bases, with 18 bases sitting between them. This CDR3 spans 17 amino acids. Written as DNA, the CDR3 is TGTGCCAGCAGCCAAGGTGGTCTCCCAGGCTTTCCCGGGGAGCTGTTTTTT. Translated: CASSQGGLPGFPGELFF.

The chain has TRBV7-9 and TRBJ2-3; D may match TRBD1 or TRBD2 (5 bases each). V lost 5 bases to trimming and J lost 3 bases, with 24 bases between them. The germline CDR1 and CDR2 sequences are SEHNR and FQNEAQ (reference sequence). The CDR3 has 18 amino acids. DNA for the CDR3: TGTGCCAGCAGCCCCACCCGCTGGGACGGTGGTTTGACAGATACGCAGTATTTT. Amino acid sequence: CASSPTRWDGGLTDTQYF.

This clone showed up just once. The V gene is TRBV5-1, the J gene TRBJ2-7; 10 nucleotides align to TRBD1. Trimming took 4 bases from V and 5 from J; bases not matched to a gene: 9. The length of the CDR3 is 15 residues. The V gene's germline CDR1 is SGHRS and CDR2 YFSETQ. In DNA form, the CDR3 reads TGCGCCAGCAGCCTCAGACAGGGGGCGAACGACGAGCAGTACTTC. Translating it yields CASSLRQGANDEQYF.

This clone was recorded once. The chain has TRBV29-1 and TRBJ1-1; a possible D gene is TRBD1 (5 bases). The CDR3 has 15 residues. Trimming shortened V by 5 bases and J by 5 bases, and 21 bases separated the two germline ends. Germline CDR1 SQVTM, CDR2 ANQGSEA. This CDR3 reads CSVTIFGQGNTEAFF. The DNA of the CDR3 is TGCAGCGTTACCATCTTTGGGCAGGGAAATACTGAAGCTTTCTTT. Variable domain in full (rest from reference TRBV29-1 and TRBJ1-1): SAVISQKPSRDICQRGTSLTIQCQVDSQVTMMFWYRQQPGQSLTLIATANQGSEATYESGFVIDKFPISRPNLTFSTLTVSNMSPEDSSIYLCSVTIFGQGNTEAFFGQGTRLTVV.

V gene TRBV7-2 combines with J gene TRBJ2-5, with 9 nucleotides matching TRBD2. V lost 6 bases and J lost 4; bases outside the gene matches: 3. The CDR3 sequence is 13 residues long. Germline V gene lookup returns CDR1 SGHTA and CDR2 FQGNSA. The DNA of the CDR3 is TGTGCCAGCAGACCACTAGCGGGAGAGACCCAGTACTTC. As protein: CASRPLAGETQYF.

This chain joins TRBV10-3 and TRBJ1-5; D is uncertain. The CDR3 runs 13 residues. The V gene lost 10 bases and the J gene lost 3 bases, with 13 bases spanning the gap. Per germline, CDR1 ENHRY and CDR2 SYGVKD. CDR3 in DNA: TGTGCCACTACGGGAGGGTACAATCAGCCCCAGCATTTT. This encodes CATTGGYNQPQHF.

This clone was seen a single time. The CDR3 DNA follows: TGCGCCAGCAGCCCGGGACTAGCGGTTCTGAGCTCCTACGAGCAGTACTTC. Its protein is CASSPGLAVLSSYEQYF. The chain recombines TRBV4-3 with TRBJ2-5, with 11 nucleotides matching TRBD2. The J call could be wrong; TRBJ2-7 is a better fit for the DNA end. CDR3 length equals 17 residues. Germline V CDR1 and CDR2: LGHNA, YSLEER.

CDR3 in DNA: TGTGCCAGCTCCCCCATGATTCGGGGTACGGGCGACGAGCAGTACTTC. Its translation is CASSPMIRGTGDEQYF. This chain joins TRBV18 and TRBJ2-7, with D tentatively TRBD2 (5 bases). V gave up 6 bases and J gave up 5 bases, with 23 bases separating them. The CDR3 runs 16 residues. From germline, CDR1 is KGHSH and CDR2 LQKENI.

This chain connects TRBV6-1 to TRBJ2-5, with 7 bases matching TRBD2. The V and J ends lost 8 bases and 5 bases, in that order; junction bases with no gene match: 5. CDR3 length: 12 amino acids. Germline V CDR1 and CDR2: MNHNS, SASEGT. CDR3 amino acids: CASGAGAETQYF. CDR3 sequence (DNA): TGTGCCAGCGGGGCGGGAGCTGAGACCCAGTACTTC.

The CDR3 protein is CASSPNTPNRALASNQPQHF. For the CDR3, the DNA is TGTGCCAGTAGTCCCAACACTCCGAACAGGGCCCTCGCAAGCAATCAGCCCCAGCATTTT. The genes are TRBV19 and TRBJ1-5; D may be TRBD1 (6 bases). CDR3 length: 20 amino acids. From germline, CDR1 is LNHDA and CDR2 SQIVND (reference sequence). The V end was cut by 5 bases, the J end by 1 base, with 27 bases between.

The chain recombines TRBV19 with TRBJ1-4; no clear D gene. This CDR3 has 13 residues. Germline CDR1 and CDR2: LNHDA and SQIVND (reference sequence). V gave up 5 bases and J gave up 4 bases, with 8 bases separating them. The CDR3 DNA reads TGTGCCAGTAGTGTTGTCAGTAATGAAAAACTGTTTTTT. Its translation: CASSVVSNEKLFF.

The gene calls are TRBV7-6 and TRBJ2-1; 11 bases agree with TRBD2. Germline V gives CDR1 SGHVS, CDR2 FNYEAQ. V lost 5 bases to trimming and J lost 9 bases; unmatched junction nucleotides: 15. The CDR3 is 17 residues long. The CDR3 loop is CASSRERLAGLVFEQFF. The CDR3 DNA reads as TGTGCCAGCAGCCGAGAACGACTAGCGGGACTAGTTTTTGAGCAGTTCTTC. The full variable domain, completed using reference TRBV7-6 and TRBJ2-1, is GAGVSQSPRYKVTKRGQDVALRCDPISGHVSLYWYRQALGQGPEFLTYFNYEAQQDKSGLPNDRFSAERPEGSISTLTIQRTEQRDSAMYRCASSRERLAGLVFEQFFGPGTRLTVL.